These 20 T cell receptor beta chains were all obtained from the same sample, sequenced in a study of T cells in Graves' hyperthyroidism and ophthalmopathy. Amplification yielded TCR beta CDR3 regions, with RNA transcripts as the source. HTBI primers drove first-round RT-PCR of the TCR CDR3. TCRdb redid the calling of the multiplex PCR reads with MiXCR, one entry per CDR3 protein. The sample lists a few hundred thousand distinct CDR3 sequences, 14% to 15% seen once, with about an eighth in the top ten. The sample was blood. All receptors come from a woman aged 35 to 49 with Graves' hyperthyroidism that later progressed to Graves' ophthalmopathy.

The chain is built from TRBV5-6 and TRBJ1-2; D is possibly TRBD1 (6 bases). V was cut by 7 bases and J by 4 bases, with 14 bases left in between. CDR3 length: 13 residues. Germline V gene lookup returns CDR1 SGHDT and CDR2 YYEEEE. CDR3 in DNA: TGTGCCAGCTTCCAGACAGGAGTCTATGGCTACACCTTC. It codes for CASFQTGVYGYTF.

This clonotype was detected ten times or more. This chain links TRBV28 with TRBJ1-3; tentative D call: TRBD1 (5 bases). This CDR3 comprises 16 residues. Trimming pared 6 bases from V and 4 bases from J, leaving 19 bases between. Germline V CDR1 and CDR2: MDHEN, SYDVKM. CDR3 DNA sequence: TGTGCCAGCAGCTACGGAACGACCCGGGGGGGAAACACCATATATTTT. Translation gives CASSYGTTRGGNTIYF.

This clonotype has a count of ten or more. The V gene is TRBV7-3, the J gene TRBJ1-1, with a weak D call TRBD1 (5 bases). Germline CDR1 reads SGHTA; CDR2 reads FQGTGA. The CDR3 has 17 amino acids. V was clipped by 2 bases and J by 1 base, with 17 bases between them. CDR3 region: CASSLGVGDPQNTEAFF. The DNA of the CDR3 is TGTGCCAGCAGCTTAGGGGTGGGGGACCCGCAGAACACTGAAGCTTTCTTT.

There are many counts of this clonotype. The rearrangement uses TRBV2 and TRBJ1-2; D is uncertain. This CDR3 contains 14 residues. Looked up from germline, CDR1 is SNHLY and CDR2 is FYNNEI. V lost 4 bases and J lost 4, with 13 bases in between. For the CDR3, the DNA is TGTGCCAGCAGTGTAAGGGAGACCTCCTATGGCTACACCTTC. Its translation is CASSVRETSYGYTF.

This clonotype showed up many times. V is TRBV20-1 and J is TRBJ2-5; 8 nucleotides agree with TRBD1. V was clipped by 4 bases and J by 2 bases; unmatched bases: 3. CDR1 and CDR2 (germline): DFQATT, SNEGSKA (reference sequence). The CDR3 extends over 13 amino acids. As DNA, the CDR3 is TGCAGTGCTACCAGACAGGGGCAAGAGACCCAGTACTTC. Amino acids: CSATRQGQETQYF.

CDR3: CASSSVAGLANNEQFF. The CDR3 coding sequence is TGTGCCAGCAGCTCAGTAGCGGGACTAGCTAACAATGAGCAGTTCTTC. This chain uses TRBV11-1 with TRBJ2-1; 9 bases align to TRBD2. CDR1 SGHAT and CDR2 FQDESV come from the germline V gene (reference sequence). This CDR3 has 16 amino acids. The V and J ends lost 4 bases and 5 bases, in that order; junction bases with no gene match: 9.

This clonotype was detected only a few times. J is TRBJ2-1 and V is TRBV10-3; D possibly matches TRBD1 or TRBD2 (5 bases each). Between the trimmed V and J ends, which lost 4 bases and 15 bases, there was a span of 19 bases. Germline V gene data show CDR1 as ENHRY and CDR2 as SYGVKD. The CDR3 is 13 residues long. The CDR3 here is CAISGPQARGRFF. The DNA of the CDR3 is TGTGCCATCAGTGGACCACAGGCTAGAGGGCGGTTCTTC.

This clonotype was counted at least ten times. The V call is TRBV6-4, the J call TRBJ2-1; D may be TRBD2 (5 bases). V was shortened by 7 bases and J by 5 bases, with 9 bases between the two germline ends. CDR3 length: 12 residues. The germline CDR1 and CDR2 sequences are MRHNA and SNTAGT. CDR3: CASTGLNNEQFF. CDR3 coding DNA: TGTGCCAGCACCGGACTTAACAATGAGCAGTTCTTC.

The chain uses TRBV2 and TRBJ2-5; tentatively, D is TRBD1 or TRBD2 (6 bases each). With 5 bases removed from V and 4 bases from J, the gap between germline ends came to 20 bases. The CDR3 is 16 residues long. Germline CDR1 SNHLY, CDR2 FYNNEI. In DNA form, the CDR3 reads TGTGCCAGCAGTTCCCTGTTTGGGGGGCTTGGAGAGACCCAGTACTTC. Translating it yields CASSSLFGGLGETQYF.

The chain is built from TRBV2 and TRBJ2-5; 11 bases are a match to TRBD2. Germline assignment: CDR1 SNHLY and CDR2 FYNNEI. The J segment lost 7 bases and the V segment lost 0 bases, leaving 7 bases of the junction unmatched. This CDR3 region has 16 residues. The CDR3 sequence is CASSEASLAGGLTQYF. For the CDR3, the DNA is TGTGCCAGCAGTGAAGCGTCGCTAGCGGGAGGCCTGACCCAGTACTTC. Filled out from reference TRBV2 and TRBJ2-5, the complete variable domain reads EPEVTQTPSHQVTQMGQEVILRCVPISNHLYFYWYRQILGQKVEFLVSFYNNEISEKSEIFDDQFSVERPDGSNFTLKIRSTKLEDSAMYFCASSEASLAGGLTQYFGPGTRLLVL.

The genes are TRBV9 and TRBJ1-1; D not certain. CDR1 is SGDLS and CDR2 is YYNGEE in the germline V gene. The V end was cut by 0 bases, the J end by 0 bases, with 12 bases between. The CDR3 is made up of 16 amino acids. As DNA, the CDR3 is TGTGCCAGCAGCGTAGGGAGCTCCAAGATGAACACTGAAGCTTTCTTT. This codes for CASSVGSSKMNTEAFF.

Ten or more counts support this clonotype. V gene TRBV28 combines with J gene TRBJ2-7; tentative D call: TRBD1 (6 bases). V shed 5 bases and J shed 3 bases, with 17 bases lying between them. The germline gives CDR1 MDHEN, CDR2 SYDVKM. The CDR3 extends over 15 amino acids. CDR3 nucleotide sequence: TGTGCCAGCAGTCCCCCTTACAGGGCTGACTACGAGCAGTACTTC. Residues: CASSPPYRADYEQYF.

In its sample, this clonotype was seen many times. The chain combines TRBV24-1 with TRBJ1-5; D possibly corresponds to TRBD1 (5 bases). Germline CDR1 reads KGHDR; CDR2 reads SFDVKD. The CDR3 length is 16 residues. Trimming stripped 3 bases from V and 6 bases from J, with 17 bases between. CDR3 nucleotides: TGTGCCACCAGTGATCCAAGTGCGGGGGTTGGTCAGCCCCAGCATTTT. Translated, it gives CATSDPSAGVGQPQHF.

This clonotype came up a few times. This rearrangement joins TRBV7-2 to TRBJ2-2; D is ambiguous. The CDR3 spans 14 residues. CDR1 SGHTA and CDR2 FQGNSA come from the germline V gene. Trimming cost V 1 base and J 2 bases, with 5 bases left between them. The CDR3 DNA reads as TGTGCCAGCAGCTTAGTCAAAAACACCGGGGAGCTGTTTTTT. Translated: CASSLVKNTGELFF.

This clonotype has at least ten counts. The chain links TRBV12-3 or TRBV12-4 to TRBJ2-6; a weak D match, TRBD1 (5 bases). CDR3 length: 14 amino acids. V shed 7 bases and J shed 2 bases, with 9 bases lying between them. CDR3 nucleotides: TGTGCCAGCAATTTCAGGGCTGGGGCCAACGTCCTGACTTTC. Its translation is CASNFRAGANVLTF.

The rearrangement uses TRBV7-2 and TRBJ2-1; 11 positions match TRBD2. This CDR3 is 17 amino acids long. V trimming: 5 bases; J trimming: 4 bases; junction bases outside the gene matches: 10. The germline V gene has CDR1 SGHTA and CDR2 FQGNSA. The CDR3 DNA follows: TGTGCCAGCAGCCCACTTAGCGGGAGGGCCACTTACAATGAGCAGTTCTTC. Its translation is CASSPLSGRATYNEQFF.

This clonotype came up many times. This chain uses TRBV27 with TRBJ2-3; no reliable D call. The germline V and J ends were trimmed by 2 bases and 3 bases, with 6 bases remaining between them. Germline loops: CDR1 MNHEY, CDR2 SMNVEV (reference sequence). The CDR3 length is 13 residues. The CDR3 is CASSLGWTDTQYF. In DNA, the CDR3 is TGTGCCAGCAGTTTAGGGTGGACAGATACGCAGTATTTT.

This clonotype was seen repeatedly, ten times or more. The CDR3 reads CASSVGTHTETQYF. The CDR3 region has the DNA TGTGCCAGCAGCGTCGGGACCCACACAGAGACCCAGTACTTC. The chain carries TRBV7-2 and TRBJ2-5, with D perhaps TRBD1 or TRBD2 (5 bases each). From germline, CDR1 is SGHTA and CDR2 FQGNSA. The CDR3 runs to 14 residues. V was cut by 5 bases and J by 4 bases, with 14 bases left in between.

This clonotype was picked up many times. This chain links TRBV28 with TRBJ2-3; 11 bases align to TRBD1. V lost 5 bases and J lost 5; bases outside the gene matches: 6. The CDR3 spans 15 residues. In germline, CDR1 is MDHEN, CDR2 SYDVKM. The CDR3 loop is CASSRSDRGLDTQYF. The CDR3 region has the DNA TGTGCCAGCAGTCGCTCGGACAGGGGGCTAGATACGCAGTATTTT.

This clonotype was detected many times. CDR3 nucleotide sequence: TGTGCCAGCAGTGCGTATCCGTGGGGTTCCGCCAACGAGCAGTACTTC. Amino acids: CASSAYPWGSANEQYF. The V call is TRBV27, the J call TRBJ2-7; D unclear. CDR3 length equals 16 residues. V lost 5 bases and J 5 bases, leaving 22 bases between the germline ends. CDR1 and CDR2 from the germline V gene are MNHEY and SMNVEV (reference sequence).